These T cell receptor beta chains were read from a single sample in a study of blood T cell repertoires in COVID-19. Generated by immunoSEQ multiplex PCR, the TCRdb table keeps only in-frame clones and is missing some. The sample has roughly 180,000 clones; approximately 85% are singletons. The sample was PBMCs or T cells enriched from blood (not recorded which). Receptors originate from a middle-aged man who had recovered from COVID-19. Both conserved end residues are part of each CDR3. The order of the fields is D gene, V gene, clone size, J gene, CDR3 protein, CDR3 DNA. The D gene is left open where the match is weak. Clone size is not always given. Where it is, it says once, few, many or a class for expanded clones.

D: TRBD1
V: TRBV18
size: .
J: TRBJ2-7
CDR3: CASSPRTGGENEQYF
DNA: TGTGCCAGCTCACCAAGGACAGGGGGAGAGAACGAGCAGTACTTC

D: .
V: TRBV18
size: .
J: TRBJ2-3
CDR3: CASSPQHSTDTQYF
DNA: TGTGCCAGCTCACCACAGCACAGTACAGATACGCAGTATTTT

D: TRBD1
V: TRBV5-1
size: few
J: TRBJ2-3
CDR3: CASSLGQGADTQYF
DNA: TGCGCCAGCAGCTTGGGACAGGGGGCAGATACGCAGTATTTT

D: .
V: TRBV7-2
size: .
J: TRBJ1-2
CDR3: CASIDRTEDGYTF
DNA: TGTGCCAGCATCGATAGGACAGAAGATGGCTACACCTTC

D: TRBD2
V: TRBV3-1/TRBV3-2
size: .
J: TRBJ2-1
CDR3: CASSRLAGVGKYNEQFF
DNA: TGTGCCAGCAGTCGACTAGCGGGAGTGGGCAAATACAATGAGCAGTTCTTC

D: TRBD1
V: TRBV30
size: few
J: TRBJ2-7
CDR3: CAWSDRQGFPYEQYF
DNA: TGTGCCTGGAGCGACCGACAGGGGTTTCCCTACGAGCAGTACTTC

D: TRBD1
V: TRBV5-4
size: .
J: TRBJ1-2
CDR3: CASSSPGQGFPGDTF
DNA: TGTGCCAGCAGCTCACCGGGACAGGGCTTCCCGGGGGACACCTTC

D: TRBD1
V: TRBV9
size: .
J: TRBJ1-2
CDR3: CASSPRTGMDYGYTF
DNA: TGTGCCAGCAGCCCACGGACAGGGATGGACTATGGCTACACCTTC

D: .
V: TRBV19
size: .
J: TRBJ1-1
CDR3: CASSTRGNTEAFF
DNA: TGTGCCAGTAGTACCAGGGGTAACACTGAAGCTTTCTTT

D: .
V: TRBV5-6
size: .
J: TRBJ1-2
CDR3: CATAVRWRTEVYGYTF
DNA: TGTGCCACGGCCGTTCGCTGGCGGACAGAGGTCTATGGCTACACCTTC

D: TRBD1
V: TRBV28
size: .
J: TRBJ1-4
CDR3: CASSPSTGQNNEKLFF
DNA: TGTGCCAGCAGTCCTAGTACGGGACAGAATAATGAAAAACTGTTTTTT

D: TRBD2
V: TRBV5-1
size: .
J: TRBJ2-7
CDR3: CASSPNRGLAGTYEQYF
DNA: TGCGCCAGCAGCCCGAACAGGGGACTAGCGGGGACCTACGAGCAGTACTTC

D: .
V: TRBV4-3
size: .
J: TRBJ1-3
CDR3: CASSQDARGGSGNTIYF
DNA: TGCGCCAGCAGCCAAGATGCCCGGGGAGGCTCTGGAAACACCATATATTTT

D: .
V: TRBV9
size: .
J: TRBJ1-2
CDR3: CASSVGRGGGYTF
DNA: TGTGCCAGCAGCGTAGGGAGGGGAGGGGGCTACACCTTC

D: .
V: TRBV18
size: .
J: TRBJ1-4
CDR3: CASSTISGGLDEKLFF
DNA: TGTGCCAGCTCAACGATTTCGGGGGGGTTGGATGAAAAACTGTTTTTT

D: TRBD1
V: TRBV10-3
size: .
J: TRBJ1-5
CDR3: CASSTGGGAQPQHF
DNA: TGTGCCAGTAGCACAGGGGGGGGTGCTCAGCCCCAGCATTTT

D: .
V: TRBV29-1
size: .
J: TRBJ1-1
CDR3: CSVIGAHTEAFF
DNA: TGCAGCGTTATAGGGGCGCACACTGAAGCTTTCTTT

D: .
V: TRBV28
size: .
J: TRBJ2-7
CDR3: CASNSPGAAHAGEQYF
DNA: TGTGCCAGCAATTCCCCTGGAGCGGCCCACGCGGGGGAGCAGTACTTC

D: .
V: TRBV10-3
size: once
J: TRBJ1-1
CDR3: CAIRSQENTEAFF
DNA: TGTGCCATCAGGAGTCAGGAGAACACTGAAGCTTTCTTT

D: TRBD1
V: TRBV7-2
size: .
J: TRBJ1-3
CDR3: CASSATGGTGNTIYF
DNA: TGTGCCAGCAGCGCGACAGGGGGCACTGGAAACACCATATATTTT

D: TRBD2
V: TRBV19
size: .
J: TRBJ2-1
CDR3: CASSPGLAPNNEQFF
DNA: TGTGCCAGTAGCCCGGGACTAGCGCCAAACAATGAGCAGTTCTTC

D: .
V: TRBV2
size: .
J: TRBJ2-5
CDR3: CASSDVGQGSSETQYF
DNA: TGTGCCAGCAGTGATGTAGGTCAGGGTAGTTCAGAGACCCAGTACTTC

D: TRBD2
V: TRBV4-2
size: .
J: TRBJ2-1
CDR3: CASSQDRASGGYEQFF
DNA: TGTGCCAGCAGCCAAGATAGGGCTAGCGGGGGCTATGAGCAGTTCTTC

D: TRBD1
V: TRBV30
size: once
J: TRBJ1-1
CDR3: CAWCRPGGLTEAFF
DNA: TGTGCCTGGTGCCGGCCAGGGGGTCTCACTGAAGCTTTCTTT

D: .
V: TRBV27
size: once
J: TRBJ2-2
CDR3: CASAPRGTTNTGELFF
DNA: TGTGCCAGTGCCCCGCGTGGGACAACGAACACCGGGGAGCTGTTTTTT

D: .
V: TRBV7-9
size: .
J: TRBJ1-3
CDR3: CASSLGTVSSGNTIYF
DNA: TGTGCCAGCAGCTTAGGGACTGTGAGCTCTGGAAACACCATATATTTT

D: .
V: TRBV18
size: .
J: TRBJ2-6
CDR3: CASSPPVANVLTF
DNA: TGTGCCAGCTCACCCCCGGTGGCCAACGTCCTGACTTTC

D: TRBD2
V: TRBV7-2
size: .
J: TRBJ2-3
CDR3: CASSVGGGWGTDTQYF
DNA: TGTGCCAGCAGTGTTGGGGGAGGGTGGGGCACAGATACGCAGTATTTT